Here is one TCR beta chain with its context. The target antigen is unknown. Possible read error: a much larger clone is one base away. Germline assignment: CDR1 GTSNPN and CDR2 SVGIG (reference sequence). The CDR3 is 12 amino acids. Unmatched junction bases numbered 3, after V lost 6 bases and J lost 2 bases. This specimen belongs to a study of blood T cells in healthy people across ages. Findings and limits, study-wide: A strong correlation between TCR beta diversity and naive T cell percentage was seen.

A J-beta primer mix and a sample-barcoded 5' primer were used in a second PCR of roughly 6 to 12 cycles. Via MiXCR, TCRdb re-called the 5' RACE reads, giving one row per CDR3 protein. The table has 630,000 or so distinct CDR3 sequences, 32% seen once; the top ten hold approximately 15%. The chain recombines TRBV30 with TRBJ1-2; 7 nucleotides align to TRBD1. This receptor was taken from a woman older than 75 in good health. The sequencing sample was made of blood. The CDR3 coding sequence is TGTGCCTGCCCGACAGGGAACTATGGCTACACCTTC. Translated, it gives CACPTGNYGYTF. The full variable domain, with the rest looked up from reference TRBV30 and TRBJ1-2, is SQTIHQWPATLVQPVGSPLSLECTVEGTSNPNLYWYRQAAGRGLQLLFYSVGIGQISSEVPQNLSASRPQDRQFILSSKKLLLSDSGFYLCACPTGNYGYTFGSGTRLTVV.